Reported below is one T cell receptor (beta chain). As handled by the study authors: Scientists estimated how many nucleated cells there were by amplifying reference gene primers. Sequencing was performed with immunoSEQ multiplex PCR; in TCRdb, only in-frame clones are kept and a portion is missing. V, J and clone size were drawn from that table, and D and trimming were deduced from the DNA. The data show about 280,000 clones, 75% to 90% seen once. The data are from a study of blood T cell repertoires in COVID-19. Study summary: Samples representing acute and convalescent COVID-19 were sourced from the United States, Italy and Spain.

Germline V gene sequence: CDR1 SGHVS, CDR2 FQNEAQ. There are 15 residues in the CDR3. V gave up 1 base and J gave up 7 bases; unmatched junction bases: 9. The clonotype was recovered from a woman in her twenties or thirties who had recovered from COVID-19. The source material was peripheral blood. The V call is TRBV7-8, the J call TRBJ2-7; 8 bases map to TRBD1. CDR3 in amino acids: CASSLGQGAGGEQYF. In nucleotides, the CDR3 is TGTGCCAGCAGCTTAGGGCAGGGGGCAGGGGGGGAGCAGTACTTC.